This T cell receptor beta chain was retrieved from a study of cytomegalovirus exposure and HLA in healthy donors (dated by TCRdb to about 2017). About the investigation overall: A later analysis indicated that the 100 to 150 validation repertoires were generated on the platform also employed for the 650 to 850 repertoires of the first cohort. The aim of the study was to test whether cataloging public T cell receptors could identify signatures of past pathogen exposure. Along with the approximately 700-subject first cohort, a separate validation cohort of over a hundred different subjects was used. To predict cytomegalovirus infection status, the study brought together high-throughput TCR immunosequencing, statistical association of individual TCRs with disease status, and machine learning. The investigation overall reported the following: Cytomegalovirus status was reported to be diagnosed by the classifier with high specificity and sensitivity in both the original and validation cohorts. Of the cluster scores, around 95% were above 0 in a later analysis, which found that TCRs clustered in the first cohort also tended to co-occur in the approximately 130 validation repertoires. A few of the identified cytomegalovirus-associated TCR beta chains were confirmed in vitro to be specific for cytomegalovirus antigens. A total of 150 to 200 TCR beta chains were listed by the study as associated with cytomegalovirus. A later analysis had no HLA typing for the validation cohort, so co-occurrence there was scored across all 130 or so repertoires. Most TCR sequences were seen in very few donors, while some public TCRs were found in many individuals. According to the authors, the approach could potentially be generalized to other disease states and immunological phenotypes.

Concerning this clone: This clone's antigen is unknown. The record has no base qualities; no much larger clone is one base away.

CDR1 and CDR2 are drawn from the germline V gene: LGHNA, YSLEER. From its cysteine to its phenylalanine, the CDR3 spans 15 amino acids. Only the CDR3 part of the read is kept: 45 bases, read in frame from the first base. V is shortened by 1 base, J by 5 bases, and the region joining them spans 11 bases. The library relied on the immunoSEQ multiplex PCR assay. The original methods were these. A statistical classification framework was developed to diagnose cytomegalovirus status using the catalog of TCR beta chain sequences. TCRdb provides this immuneACCESS table in a form limited to in-frame rearrangements. Some clones are lacking; in checked studies, under half of them reflect an unresolved V gene, and why the rest are absent is not known. The V and J calls and clone size were taken over from that table, and D and trimming were inferred from the DNA. This sample is represented by some 170,000 clones; roughly 86% of them were singletons. The top ten clones comprise 2% to 3% of the sample.

The donors were included in the validation cohort of some 110 subjects, a group kept apart from the roughly 730-subject first cohort. The sequenced sample consisted of PBMCs. Here the chain combines TRBV4-3 and TRBJ1-4, with TRBD1 tentatively as D gene (5 bases match). The sequence came from a man between 18 and 29 years old in good health and CMV-seropositive. The CDR3 here reads CASSQGGRGNEKLFF. The nucleotide sequence reads TGCGCCAGCAGCCAAGGTGGACGGGGGAATGAAAAACTGTTTTTT.